This T cell receptor beta chain was profiled in a study of beta chain features in type 1 diabetes. General study findings and limits: Shorter TCRB CDR3s, moderately but significantly so, were found in Type 1 diabetes patients in all four CD4+ subsets.

The CDR3 runs to 14 residues. V was cut by 6 bases and J by 3 bases, with 13 bases left in between. The V gene's germline CDR1 is SEHNR and CDR2 FQNEAQ (reference sequence). TCRB transcripts that were expressed got sequenced, as all of the isolated RNA had been reverse transcribed. The data were produced by immunoSEQ multiplex PCR, yet TCRdb's version contains in-frame clones alone and is incomplete. Here the sample spans hundreds of thousands of clones, about 15% being singletons. As for this clone: What it binds is not known.

The sample consisted of naive CD4+ T cells from blood. The chain employs TRBV7-9 and TRBJ2-3; D gene ambiguous. The receptor was isolated from a man between 18 and 35 years old with type 1 diabetes. The CDR3 loop reads CASSKAWATDTQYF. The CDR3 DNA is TGTGCCAGCAGTAAGGCTTGGGCTACAGATACGCAGTATTTT.